What follows describes a single TCR beta chain. The clone's antigen remains unknown. No quality values exist for individual bases; no much larger clone is one base distant. Genomic DNA was extracted with the Qiagen DNeasy kit from unsorted PBMCs and from negatively selected CD4+ and CD8+ fractions. TCR beta CDR3 regions were amplified by immunoSEQ multiplex PCR using primers annealing to V and J segments. A synthetic immune receptor repertoire was used to minimize amplification bias, and any remaining bias was removed computationally after sequencing. Under the source paper's analysis protocol: Repertoire diversity was quantified as the Shannon entropy index using custom Python scripts. Unsorted, CD4+ and CD8+ repertoires were analyzed separately, except in combined analyses where CD4+ and CD8+ sequences were merged in silico. A clone counted as expanded when the clone's frequency after treatment rose at least 2-fold relative to C1D1, and clones undetected at baseline were given a pseudocount of 0.5. Singleton clones were defined as clones with 0 or 1 copy at C1D1, and non-singleton clones were defined as clones with 2 or more copies. Clones expanded in unsorted samples were labelled as CD4+, CD8+ or unknown by matching protein sequences in sorted samples from the same patient. Wilcoxon tests on paired samples were used to test changes in diversity from C1D1 to C4D1. TCRdb retrieved this table from immuneACCESS and kept in-frame rearrangements only. Not all clones are present; in checked studies, unresolved V genes account for under half, and no reason is known for the remainder. V and J calls and clone size follow that table, whereas D and trimming were derived from the DNA. Across this sample there are 40,000 to 65,000 clones, with roughly 80% seen only once. Clones ranked in the top ten supply about 16% of the sample.

Relative to germline, V is 4 bases shorter and J is 5 bases shorter, with 9 bases between their ends. From the cysteine through the phenylalanine, the CDR3 covers 13 amino acids. Just CDR3 DNA is preserved here, 39 bases in frame from base 1. From a lookup of the germline V gene, CDR1 and CDR2 are MNHNS and SASEGT. The sample is drawn from a study of PD-1 blockade in classical Hodgkin lymphoma (TCRdb year 2020). Broadly, across the study: Nivolumab dosing was 3 mg/kg intravenously every 2 weeks, continuing until either disease progression or unacceptable toxicity. To define a peripheral blood immune signature of response to PD-1 blockade in classical Hodgkin lymphoma, the study combined TCR beta sequencing with CyTOF. Broader findings and caveats from the paper: Newly diagnosed patients were reported to have lower baseline TCR diversity than healthy donors, and relapsed/refractory patients were reported to have lower baseline TCR diversity still. By C4D1, a significant rise was seen in CD4+ TCR diversity but not in CD8+ TCR diversity (p=0.0027 vs p=0.16), and the rise was most apparent among complete responders (p=0.02). Only a single clinical trial cohort was studied, and what caused the repertoire differences, possibly disease activity or prior therapy, remained undefined. Lower diversity was observed in patients in whom nivolumab was started less than 1 year after ASCT, and these patients were excluded from later analyses so that confounding by immune reconstitution would be avoided. Trial patients with a complete response had baseline diversity similar to that of newly diagnosed patients, while partial responders and progressors had significantly lower diversity.

The sample's time point label, decoded: cycle 1 day 1 (C1D1), immediately before nivolumab initiation. Every trial patient had relapsed after autologous stem cell transplantation, and cohorts A, B and C differed in prior brentuximab vedotin exposure. The trial cohort was composed of roughly 60 patients with relapsed/refractory classical Hodgkin lymphoma, for whom complete response, partial response or progressive disease was recorded as best overall response. Single-agent nivolumab was administered to trial patients in the multi-cohort phase II CheckMate 205 trial. An independent review committee assessed best overall response by applying the 2007 International Working Group response criteria. Trial PBMCs were collected immediately before nivolumab initiation (C1D1) and during therapy at cycle 2 day 1 and cycle 4 day 1. After peripheral blood was drawn into 8 mL Vacutainer Cell Preparation Tubes, PBMCs were isolated by centrifugation and then cryopreserved.

The chain is assembled from TRBV6-1 and TRBJ2-1; tentative D gene TRBD1, with 5 bases matching. The sequencing used peripheral blood mononuclear cells (PBMCs), collected at baseline. The receptor was derived from a human donor with classical Hodgkin lymphoma. Here is the DNA: TGTGCCAGCAGTGGTGGGGCAAACAATGAGCAGTTCTTC. Its protein product is CASSGGANNEQFF.